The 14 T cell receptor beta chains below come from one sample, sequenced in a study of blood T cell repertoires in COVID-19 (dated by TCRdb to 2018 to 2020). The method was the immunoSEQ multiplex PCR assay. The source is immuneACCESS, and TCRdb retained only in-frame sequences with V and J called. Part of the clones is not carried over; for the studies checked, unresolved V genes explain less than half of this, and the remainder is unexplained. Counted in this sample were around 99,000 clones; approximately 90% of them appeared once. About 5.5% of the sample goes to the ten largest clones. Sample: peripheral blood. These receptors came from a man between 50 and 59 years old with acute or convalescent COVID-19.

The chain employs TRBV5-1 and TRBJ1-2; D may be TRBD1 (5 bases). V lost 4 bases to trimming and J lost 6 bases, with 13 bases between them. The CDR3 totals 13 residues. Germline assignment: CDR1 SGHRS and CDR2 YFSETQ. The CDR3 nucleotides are TGCGCCAGCAGCCCCTGGGGGGAGAATGGCTACACCTTC. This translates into CASSPWGENGYTF.

The CDR3 bases are TGTGCCTGGAGTGTAATCCCCCGGCGCGGCAATGAGCAGTTCTTC. This codes for CAWSVIPRRGNEQFF. The chain couples TRBV30 to TRBJ2-1; D gene ambiguous. The length of the CDR3 is 15 residues. With 0 bases removed from V and 6 bases from J, the gap between germline ends came to 15 bases. Per the germline V gene, CDR1 is GTSNPN and CDR2 is SVGIG (reference sequence).

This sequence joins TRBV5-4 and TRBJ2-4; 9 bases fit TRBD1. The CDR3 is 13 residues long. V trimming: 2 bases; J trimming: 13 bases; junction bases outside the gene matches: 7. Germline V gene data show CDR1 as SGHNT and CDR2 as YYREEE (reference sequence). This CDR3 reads CASSFSGQGIQYF. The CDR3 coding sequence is TGTGCCAGCAGCTTTTCGGGACAGGGTATCCAGTACTTC.

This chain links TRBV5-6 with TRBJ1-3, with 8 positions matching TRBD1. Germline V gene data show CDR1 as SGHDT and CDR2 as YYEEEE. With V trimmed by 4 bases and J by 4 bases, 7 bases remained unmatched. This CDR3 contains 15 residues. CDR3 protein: CASSSRGRPGNTIYF. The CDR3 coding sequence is TGTGCCAGCAGCAGCAGGGGGCGCCCGGGAAACACCATATATTTT.

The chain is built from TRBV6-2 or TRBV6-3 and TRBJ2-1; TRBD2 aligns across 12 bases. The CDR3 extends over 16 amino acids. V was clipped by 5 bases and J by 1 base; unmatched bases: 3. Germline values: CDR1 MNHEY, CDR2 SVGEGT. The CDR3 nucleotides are TGTGCCAGCAGTACTACTAGCGGGAGGTCCTACAATGAGCAGTTCTTC. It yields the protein CASSTTSGRSYNEQFF.

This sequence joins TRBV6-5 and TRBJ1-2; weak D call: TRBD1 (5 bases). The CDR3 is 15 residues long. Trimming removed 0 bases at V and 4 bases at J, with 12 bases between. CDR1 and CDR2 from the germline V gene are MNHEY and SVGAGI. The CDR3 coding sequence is TGTGCCAGCAGTTACTCGGGGCAGTCCTTCTATGGCTACACCTTC. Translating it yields CASSYSGQSFYGYTF.

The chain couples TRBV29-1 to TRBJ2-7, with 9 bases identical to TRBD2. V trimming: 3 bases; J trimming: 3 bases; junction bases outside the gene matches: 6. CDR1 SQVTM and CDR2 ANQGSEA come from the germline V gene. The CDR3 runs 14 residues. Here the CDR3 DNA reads TGCAGCGTTGAGGTGACTAGCGGTAACTACGAGCAGTACTTC. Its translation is CSVEVTSGNYEQYF.

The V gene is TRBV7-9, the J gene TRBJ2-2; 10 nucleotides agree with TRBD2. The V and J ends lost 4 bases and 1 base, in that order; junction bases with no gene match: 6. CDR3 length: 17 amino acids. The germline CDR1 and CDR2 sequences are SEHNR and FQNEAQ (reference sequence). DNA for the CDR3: TGTGCCAGCAGCTCAACCCGGACTAGCGGGAACACCGGGGAGCTGTTTTTT. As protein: CASSSTRTSGNTGELFF. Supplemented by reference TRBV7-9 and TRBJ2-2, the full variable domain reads DTGVSQNPRHKITKRGQNVTFRCDPISEHNRLYWYRQTLGQGPEFLTYFQNEAQLEKSRLLSDRFSAERPKGSFSTLEIQRTEQGDSAMYLCASSSTRTSGNTGELFFGEGSRLTVL.

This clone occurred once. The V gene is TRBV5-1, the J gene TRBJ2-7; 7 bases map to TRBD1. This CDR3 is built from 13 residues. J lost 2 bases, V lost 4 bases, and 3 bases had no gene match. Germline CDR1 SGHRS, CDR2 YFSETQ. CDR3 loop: CASSLDRTYEQYF. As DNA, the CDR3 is TGCGCCAGCAGCCTGGACAGGACCTACGAGCAGTACTTC. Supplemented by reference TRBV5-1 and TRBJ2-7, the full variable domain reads KAGVTQTPRYLIKTRGQQVTLSCSPISGHRSVSWYQQTPGQGLQFLFEYFSETQRNKGNFPGRFSGRQFSNSRSEMNVSTLELGDSALYLCASSLDRTYEQYFGPGTRLTVT.

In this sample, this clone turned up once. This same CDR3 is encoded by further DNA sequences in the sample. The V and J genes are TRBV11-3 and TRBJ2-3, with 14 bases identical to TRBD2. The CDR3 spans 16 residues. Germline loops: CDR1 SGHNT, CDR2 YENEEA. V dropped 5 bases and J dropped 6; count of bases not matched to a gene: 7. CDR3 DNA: TGTGCCAGCAGCGTCCGACTAGCGGGAGGGCCGGATACGCAGTATTTT. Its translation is CASSVRLAGGPDTQYF.

The CDR3 DNA reads TGTGCCAGTAGGGACAGGGGACAGGGGCAGCCCCAGCATTTT. It specifies CASRDRGQGQPQHF. The V gene is TRBV19, the J gene TRBJ1-5; 10 nucleotides align to TRBD1. The ends lost 6 bases at V and 7 bases at J; junction bases unmatched: 6. The CDR3 consists of 14 residues. Germline assignment: CDR1 LNHDA and CDR2 SQIVND (reference sequence).

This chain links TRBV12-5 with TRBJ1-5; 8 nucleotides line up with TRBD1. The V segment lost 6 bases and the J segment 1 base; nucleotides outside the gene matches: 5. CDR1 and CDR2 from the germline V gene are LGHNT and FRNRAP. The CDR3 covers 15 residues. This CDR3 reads CASGVTGGSNQPQHF. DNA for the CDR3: TGTGCTAGTGGCGTTACAGGGGGAAGCAATCAGCCCCAGCATTTT.

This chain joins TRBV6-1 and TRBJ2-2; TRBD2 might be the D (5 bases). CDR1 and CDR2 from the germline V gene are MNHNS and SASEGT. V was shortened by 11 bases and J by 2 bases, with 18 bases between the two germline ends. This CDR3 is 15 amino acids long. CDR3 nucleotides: TGTGCCCCCCAAGCTAGCAATGAAAACACCGGGGAGCTGTTTTTT. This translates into CAPQASNENTGELFF.

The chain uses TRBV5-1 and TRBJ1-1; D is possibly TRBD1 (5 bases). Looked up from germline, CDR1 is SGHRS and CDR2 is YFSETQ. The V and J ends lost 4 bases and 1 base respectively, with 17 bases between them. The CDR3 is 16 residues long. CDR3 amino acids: CASSLLTGGANTEAFF. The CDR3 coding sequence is TGCGCCAGCAGCCTATTAACCGGAGGGGCGAACACTGAAGCTTTCTTT.